The rows below give T cell receptor beta chains drawn from one sample of a study of blood T cell repertoires in COVID-19. Clones were sequenced by immunoSEQ multiplex PCR, and TCRdb holds only the in-frame ones, with some missing. The sample yields about 300,000 clones, approximately 88% seen once. The sequencing sample was made of peripheral blood. The receptors were sampled from a woman between 25 and 40 years old who had recovered from COVID-19. CDR3s include the opening cysteine and the closing phenylalanine or tryptophan. A D gene is named only where the DNA matches it firmly. A row's size may be missing; if present it is once, few, many or a size class.

J gene	D gene	clone size	V gene	CDR3 protein	CDR3 DNA
TRBJ2-7	TRBD1	.	TRBV3-1/TRBV3-2	CASSGRDRGYEQYF	TGTGCCAGCAGCGGACGGGACAGGGGCTACGAGCAGTACTTC
TRBJ2-3	.	.	TRBV7-9	CASSRWAGEMADTQYF	TGTGCCAGCAGCCGATGGGCCGGCGAAATGGCAGATACGCAGTATTTT
TRBJ2-7	.	.	TRBV7-8	CASSPRRDEQYF	TGTGCCAGCAGCCCACGACGGGACGAGCAGTACTTC
TRBJ1-4	TRBD1	.	TRBV29-1	CSVVTGGGEKLFF	TGCAGCGTTGTTACAGGGGGAGGGGAAAAACTGTTTTTT
TRBJ2-1	TRBD1	.	TRBV11-2	CASSSGDREINEQFF	TGTGCCAGCAGCTCCGGGGACAGGGAGATCAATGAGCAGTTCTTC
TRBJ2-7	.	.	TRBV29-1	CSDSGAGGRGDEQYF	TGCAGCGACTCAGGAGCCGGGGGACGGGGCGACGAGCAGTACTTC
TRBJ1-2	.	.	TRBV28	CASSSINQFNYGYTF	TGTGCCAGCAGTTCCATCAATCAGTTCAACTATGGCTACACCTTC
TRBJ2-2	.	.	TRBV5-8	CASLDLKGGELFF	TGTGCCAGCCTGGACTTAAAAGGCGGGGAGCTGTTTTTT
TRBJ2-5	TRBD2	few	TRBV6-1	CASSAWGGGAGETQYF	TGTGCCAGCAGTGCCTGGGGCGGGGGGGCCGGAGAGACCCAGTACTTC
TRBJ2-5	TRBD2	.	TRBV2	CASSGTPGGTQYF	TGTGCCAGCAGTGGGACCCCGGGGGGGACCCAGTACTTC
TRBJ2-3	TRBD2	.	TRBV11-2	CASSLVRAGGPRTDTQYF	TGTGCCAGCAGCTTAGTGCGAGCGGGGGGGCCCAGGACAGATACGCAGTATTTT
TRBJ1-1	.	.	TRBV7-3	CASSTRTDRAVNTEAFF	TGTGCCAGCAGTACTCGGACAGACCGGGCGGTGAACACTGAAGCTTTCTTT
TRBJ1-3	TRBD1	.	TRBV2	CASRAGGFTGNTIYF	TGTGCCAGCAGGGCAGGGGGTTTTACTGGAAACACCATATATTTT
TRBJ2-7	.	many	TRBV7-2	CASSFSGGPYEQYF	TGTGCCAGCAGCTTCTCAGGGGGGCCCTACGAGCAGTACTTC
TRBJ1-6	.	.	TRBV6-5	CASSYNSYNSPLHF	TGTGCCAGCAGTTACAACAGTTATAATTCACCCCTCCACTTT
TRBJ2-5	TRBD2	.	TRBV28	CASRPLTSGGLEETQYF	TGTGCCAGCAGACCTTTGACTAGCGGGGGCCTCGAAGAGACCCAGTACTTC
TRBJ2-5	.	.	TRBV6-1	CASSDAVAGVIRETQYF	TGTGCCAGCAGTGATGCCGTGGCAGGGGTAATTCGGGAGACCCAGTACTTC
TRBJ2-3	.	.	TRBV5-1	CASRGSGVHTDTQYF	TGCGCCAGCAGAGGATCGGGGGTACACACAGATACGCAGTATTTT
TRBJ2-2	.	.	TRBV6-1	CASSDTGISGELFF	TGTGCCAGCAGTGATACAGGAATCTCCGGGGAGCTGTTTTTT
TRBJ1-1	.	.	TRBV6-2/TRBV6-3	CASSSTDSLKAFF	TGTGCCAGCAGTTCCACTGACAGTTTGAAAGCTTTCTTT
TRBJ1-2	TRBD1	.	TRBV6-5	CASSYLRQGAIYGYTF	TGTGCCAGCAGTTACTTAAGACAGGGGGCGATCTATGGCTACACCTTC
TRBJ1-2	.	once	TRBV7-2	CASSLAQGLSYGYTF	TGTGCCAGCAGCTTAGCGCAGGGATTGTCCTATGGCTACACCTTC
TRBJ2-2	.	.	TRBV9	CASSPSWGLGELFF	TGTGCCAGCAGCCCCAGTTGGGGGCTCGGGGAGCTGTTTTTT
TRBJ2-7	.	.	TRBV6-6	CASSYSNLAYEQYF	TGTGCCAGCAGTTACTCGAATCTAGCCTACGAGCAGTACTTC
TRBJ2-4	.	.	TRBV19	CASSVQGLAKNIQYF	TGTGCCAGTAGTGTACAGGGTTTAGCCAAAAACATTCAGTACTTC
TRBJ1-1	.	.	TRBV7-2	CASSSQGMNTEAFF	TGTGCCAGCAGCTCGCAGGGTATGAACACTGAAGCTTTCTTT
TRBJ1-1	.	.	TRBV7-9	CASSLPGATEGAFF	TGTGCCAGCAGCTTACCAGGGGCGACTGAGGGAGCTTTCTTT
TRBJ2-7	TRBD1	.	TRBV18	CASSPQQGEQYF	TGTGCCAGCTCACCACAACAGGGGGAGCAGTACTTC
TRBJ1-2	.	.	TRBV10-3	CAISEEYRDYGYTF	TGTGCCATCAGTGAGGAGTATCGCGACTATGGCTACACCTTC
TRBJ2-5	.	.	TRBV5-1	CASSWQGNERQETQYF	TGCGCCAGCAGCTGGCAGGGGAATGAGCGCCAAGAGACCCAGTACTTC
TRBJ2-5	TRBD1	.	TRBV28	CASSRTGGRETQYF	TGTGCCAGCAGTCGGACAGGGGGCAGGGAGACCCAGTACTTC
TRBJ1-4	.	.	TRBV5-6	CASSLTQGFGEKLFF	TGTGCCAGCAGCTTGACCCAGGGCTTTGGTGAAAAACTGTTTTTT
TRBJ2-3	.	.	TRBV7-3	CASSLMGLGVDTQYF	TGTGCCAGCAGCTTAATGGGACTGGGGGTGGATACGCAGTATTTT
TRBJ1-1	.	once	TRBV7-3	CASSYNTGTEAFF	TGTGCCAGCAGCTATAATACGGGCACTGAAGCTTTCTTT
TRBJ1-2	.	once	TRBV5-1	CASSLVTTNPYGYTF	TGCGCCAGCAGCTTGGTAACAACTAACCCCTATGGCTACACCTTC
TRBJ1-1	TRBD1	.	TRBV7-9	CASSLATGRDTEAFF	TGTGCCAGCAGCTTAGCGACAGGGCGCGACACTGAAGCTTTCTTT
TRBJ1-2	.	.	TRBV28	CASSLKGDYGYTF	TGTGCCAGCAGTTTAAAGGGAGACTATGGCTACACCTTC
TRBJ1-6	.	few	TRBV10-3	CAISESTGPGYNSPLHF	TGTGCCATCAGTGAGTCAACAGGGCCTGGTTATAATTCACCCCTCCACTTT
TRBJ2-1	TRBD2	.	TRBV7-2	CASSFGAGGPYNEQFF	TGTGCCAGCAGCTTCGGAGCGGGGGGGCCCTACAATGAGCAGTTCTTC